This entry lists 18 T cell receptor beta chains sequenced from one sample in a study of shared T cell receptors in the human thymus. TCRdb keeps only in-frame clones here, not all; method: immunoSEQ multiplex PCR. The sample includes 650,000 to 950,000 clones, approximately 83% of them seen just once. These same data were also listed under a study on human thymus T cells.

The sample consisted of thymocytes. These receptors all come from a girl under three years old with a congenital heart defect.

This chain connects TRBV10-3 to TRBJ2-7, with 10 bases lining up with TRBD1. Germline V gene data show CDR1 as ENHRY and CDR2 as SYGVKD. The CDR3 consists of 16 residues. V trimming: 10 bases; J trimming: 2 bases; junction bases outside the gene matches: 14. In DNA, the CDR3 is TGTGCCACCGGGACAGGGGTGAAGCACGCCCCCTACGAGCAGTACTTC. The encoded protein is CATGTGVKHAPYEQYF.

The chain combines TRBV7-6 with TRBJ1-2, with TRBD1 identical over 7 bases. Germline lookup yields CDR1 SGHVS and CDR2 FNYEAQ. The length of the CDR3 is 15 residues. J was trimmed by 4 bases and V by 5 bases; bases with no gene match: 10. The CDR3: CASSPRGDSIYGYTF. In DNA form, the CDR3 reads TGTGCCAGCAGCCCGCGAGGGGACAGTATCTATGGCTACACCTTC.

The chain carries TRBV14 and TRBJ1-6; D gene uncertain. Trimming took 4 bases from V and 7 from J, leaving 20 bases between them. This CDR3 contains 17 residues. The germline V gene has CDR1 SGHDN and CDR2 FVKESK. CDR3 bases: TGTGCCAGCAGCCCAAGTCGCCAGAGGGCTGGGAATTCACCCCTCCACTTT. Protein: CASSPSRQRAGNSPLHF. The whole variable domain, remainder taken from reference TRBV14 and TRBJ1-6, is EAGVTQFPSHSVIEKGQTVTLRCDPISGHDNLYWYRRVMGKEIKFLLHFVKESKQDESGMPNNRFLAERTGGTYSTLKVQPAELEDSGVYFCASSPSRQRAGNSPLHFGNGTRLTVT.

This clone was seen a single time. The gene calls are TRBV7-2 and TRBJ2-7; 8 nucleotides align to TRBD2. This CDR3 region has 16 residues. Germline CDR1 is SGHTA and CDR2 is FQGNSA. Trimming cost V 5 bases and J 2 bases; bases outside gene matches: 11. CDR3 DNA sequence: TGTGCCAGCAGCCCCCGGGGGGGGCGATCCACCTACGAGCAGTACTTC. It specifies CASSPRGGRSTYEQYF.

The gene calls are TRBV25-1 and TRBJ2-3, with 9 bases matching TRBD2. CDR1 is MGHDK, CDR2 SYGVNS, per germline. J was trimmed by 6 bases and V by 7 bases; bases with no gene match: 14. The CDR3 consists of 16 residues. CDR3: CASKGGSAGGVDTQYF. CDR3 nucleotides: TGTGCCAGCAAGGGGGGATCAGCGGGGGGCGTCGATACGCAGTATTTT.

The CDR3 coding sequence is TGTGCCAGCATAGTTCTCCGTCGGGCCCGGGACAGGGCCTATGGCTACACCTTC. This sequence encodes CASIVLRRARDRAYGYTF. This chain uses TRBV2 with TRBJ1-2; 9 bases map to TRBD1. The J segment lost 4 bases and the V segment lost 7 bases, leaving 19 bases of the junction unmatched. The germline V gene has CDR1 SNHLY and CDR2 FYNNEI. CDR3 length: 18 amino acids.

The chain is built from TRBV7-9 and TRBJ2-7, with D possibly matching TRBD2 (5 bases). Trimming took 4 bases from V and 3 from J, leaving 22 bases between them. The CDR3 is made up of 17 amino acids. The germline V gene encodes CDR1 SEHNR and CDR2 FQNEAQ (reference sequence). The CDR3 region is CASSSRPTGVSVYEQYF. CDR3 DNA sequence: TGTGCCAGCAGCTCCCGACCGACCGGGGTTTCCGTCTACGAGCAGTACTTC.

This clone was found a few times. DNA of the CDR3: TGTGCCAGCTACAGGAGCCAGGGGGGCTACACCTTC. It codes for CASYRSQGGYTF. The chain has TRBV19 and TRBJ1-2; D perhaps matches TRBD1 (6 bases). This CDR3 is 12 amino acids long. The germline CDR1 and CDR2 sequences are LNHDA and SQIVND (reference sequence). Trimming removed 9 bases at V and 8 bases at J, with 16 bases between. The full variable domain, rest sourced from reference TRBV19 and TRBJ1-2, is DGGITQSPKYLFRKEGQNVTLSCEQNLNHDAMYWYRQDPGQGLRLIYYSQIVNDFQKGDIAEGYSVSREKKESFPLTVTSAQKNPTAFYLCASYRSQGGYTFGSGTRLTVV.

The CDR3 is CASSLGGKGYEQYF. For the CDR3, the DNA is TGTGCCAGCAGCTTAGGAGGGAAAGGGTACGAGCAGTACTTC. This chain uses TRBV7-9 with TRBJ2-7; possibly TRBD2 for D (5 bases). CDR1 is SEHNR, CDR2 FQNEAQ, per germline (reference sequence). V shed 1 base and J shed 4 bases, with 11 bases lying between them. The CDR3 covers 14 residues. The full variable domain, completed using reference TRBV7-9 and TRBJ2-7, is DTGVSQNPRHKITKRGQNVTFRCDPISEHNRLYWYRQTLGQGPEFLTYFQNEAQLEKSRLLSDRFSAERPKGSFSTLEIQRTEQGDSAMYLCASSLGGKGYEQYFGPGTRLTVT.

The chain has TRBV30 and TRBJ1-1; D is unresolved. Trimming left V 8 bases short and J 0 bases short, with 13 bases between. From germline, CDR1 is GTSNPN and CDR2 SVGIG (reference sequence). This CDR3 contains 13 residues. The CDR3 protein is CARSKLLNTEAFF. DNA of the CDR3: TGTGCCCGGTCTAAACTACTGAACACTGAAGCTTTCTTT.

This clone was picked up one time. This rearrangement joins TRBV4-3 to TRBJ1-1; TRBD1 is a possible D gene (6 bases). Germline CDR1 and CDR2: LGHNA and YSLEER. There are 13 residues in the CDR3. V was trimmed by 5 bases and J by 2 bases, leaving 9 bases between them. The CDR3 DNA follows: TGCGCCAGCAGCTCGGGACACAACACTGAAGCTTTCTTT. Translation gives CASSSGHNTEAFF.

This chain joins TRBV4-3 and TRBJ2-1; 7 bases match TRBD2. The CDR3 consists of 18 residues. Germline trimming cut 3 bases from V and 1 base from J; bases unmatched to any gene: 12. In germline, CDR1 is LGHNA, CDR2 YSLEER. CDR3 bases: TGCGCCAGCAGCCAGACAAAGCTGGCGGGGGAGTCCTACAATGAGCAGTTCTTC. Translation gives CASSQTKLAGESYNEQFF.

The genes are TRBV7-9 and TRBJ1-4; weak D call: TRBD1 (6 bases). Germline V gene lookup returns CDR1 SEHNR and CDR2 FQNEAQ (reference sequence). Trimming took 0 bases from V and 8 from J, leaving 10 bases between them. The CDR3 loop spans 14 amino acids. The DNA of the CDR3 is TGTGCCAGCAGCTTAGCTGGGGGCTGGGAAAAACTGTTTTTT. It yields the protein CASSLAGGWEKLFF.

The rearrangement links TRBV14 to TRBJ1-3; D remains ambiguous. This CDR3 spans 17 amino acids. V lost 8 bases, J lost 4 bases, and 24 bases lay in between. The germline V gene encodes CDR1 SGHDN and CDR2 FVKESK. CDR3 region: CASGPNYLGLRGNTIYF. As DNA, the CDR3 is TGTGCCAGCGGGCCTAATTATTTGGGCCTCAGAGGAAACACCATATATTTT.

The chain carries TRBV4-1 and TRBJ1-1; D remains unclear. Looked up from germline, CDR1 is MGHRA and CDR2 is YSYEKL. V dropped 2 bases and J dropped 1 base, with 20 bases sitting between them. The CDR3 sequence is 18 residues long. The CDR3 region is CASSQPHRVVTTNTEAFF. The DNA of the CDR3 is TGCGCCAGCAGCCAACCGCACCGGGTAGTCACAACGAACACTGAAGCTTTCTTT.

The chain joins TRBV5-4 to TRBJ2-5, with 9 bases matching TRBD2. The V and J ends lost 1 base and 1 base, in that order; junction bases with no gene match: 14. Germline CDR1 and CDR2: SGHNT and YYREEE (reference sequence). There are 19 residues in the CDR3. CDR3 nucleotide sequence: TGTGCCAGCAGCTTGATGGCTAGCGGGACCGGGCCGGTCCAAGAGACCCAGTACTTC. Protein product: CASSLMASGTGPVQETQYF.

The chain carries TRBV2 and TRBJ1-5, with D possibly matching TRBD1 (6 bases). CDR1 is SNHLY, CDR2 FYNNEI, per germline. Trimming removed 4 bases from V and 7 bases from J, with 17 bases in between. There are 15 residues in the CDR3. The CDR3 reads CASSGHRTALQPQHF. The CDR3 DNA follows: TGTGCCAGCAGTGGACACCGGACAGCCCTACAGCCCCAGCATTTT.

This chain joins TRBV4-3 and TRBJ2-5; D might be TRBD1 (5 bases). The CDR3 has 16 amino acids. V gave up 0 bases and J gave up 0 bases, with 11 bases separating them. CDR1 is LGHNA and CDR2 is YSLEER in the germline V gene. This CDR3 is CASSQDAGPHQETQYF. CDR3 nucleotide sequence: TGCGCCAGCAGCCAAGATGCAGGGCCGCACCAAGAGACCCAGTACTTC.